The rows below give T cell receptor beta chains drawn from one sample of a study of shared T cell receptors in the human thymus. Clones were read by immunoSEQ multiplex PCR, and TCRdb kept only the in-frame ones, dropping some. The table includes about 500,000 clones, 78% detected once. This sample was also put to use in a study of human thymus T cells.

Sequencing was carried out using thymocytes. Receptors were obtained from a boy less than two years old with a congenital heart defect. Each CDR3 is given without its conserved first and last residue. The order of the fields is V gene, J gene, CDR3 protein.

>TRBV29-1|TRBJ2-5
SGGGPSSSETQY
>TRBV9|TRBJ2-5
ASSVGQNIQETQY
>TRBV7-9|TRBJ1-2
ASSLAVRGLHGYT
>TRBV4-3|TRBJ2-7
ASSQERQTYEQY
>TRBV13|TRBJ2-3
ASRSIAGVVTDTQY
>TRBV2|TRBJ2-3
ASSVGGSDTQY
>TRBV11-2|TRBJ2-5
ASSARVPTQY
>TRBV11-2|TRBJ1-2
ASSLEGGYGYT
>TRBV7-2|TRBJ1-2
ASSLGGRIVGGYT
>TRBV4-3|TRBJ1-1
ASSQAGRNTEAF
>TRBV19|TRBJ2-7
ASSIVIRATSDLREQY
>TRBV2|TRBJ2-7
ASSGRPDNPYEQY
>TRBV27|TRBJ2-5
ASSPEREFIFQETQY
>TRBV4-3|TRBJ1-2
ASSLHAFGQGNYGYT
>TRBV6-5|TRBJ2-7
ASGRGGRAKGEQY
>TRBV2|TRBJ1-2
ASSGDRGPGGYT
>TRBV25-1|TRBJ1-4
ASSPKSSENEKLF
>TRBV9|TRBJ2-7
ASSVKVGGPHEQY
>TRBV5-1|TRBJ2-7
ASSLAGGSIYEQY
>TRBV19|TRBJ2-2
ASSMGRGNTGELF
>TRBV4-1|TRBJ2-5
ASSSGGQKVQETQY
>TRBV4-1|TRBJ2-5
ASSQDTRLDHKY
>TRBV5-8|TRBJ2-1
ASRLRLAGGNNEQF
>TRBV30|TRBJ1-2
AWSARTAYYGYT
>TRBV14|TRBJ1-2
ASSAQEGPNYGYT
>TRBV28|TRBJ1-5
ASSPPPGTSLGYSNQPQH
>TRBV14|TRBJ1-1
ASSQDRPPDRAEDTEAF
>TRBV19|TRBJ2-5
ASSPALTGALLETQY
>TRBV9|TRBJ2-7
ASSVGGFGETENAQY
>TRBV7-4|TRBJ1-2
ASSLEEPGQLYGYT
>TRBV10-3|TRBJ2-4
ATRAGGPSDKNIQY
>TRBV27|TRBJ1-5
ASSLSARGRGGQPQH
>TRBV6-5|TRBJ2-7
ASSYGRDRANYEQY
>TRBV6-1|TRBJ2-7
ASSDGGLAGGYGGEQY
>TRBV7-3|TRBJ2-1
ASTPGDRGDNEQF
>TRBV27|TRBJ2-7
ASRYGPGDTSSYEQY
>TRBV15|TRBJ2-2
ATSSDTENTGELF
>TRBV4-3|TRBJ2-7
ASSQEGDGTGGSYEQY
>TRBV18|TRBJ1-2
ASSPRTGNYGYT
>TRBV28|TRBJ1-3
ASSLSPARVWGNTIY
>TRBV7-6|TRBJ2-5
ASSLRGEGVQETQY